This T cell receptor beta chain emerged from a study of T cells after yellow fever vaccination. About the study: The fractions with low cell numbers were processed using SMART-Seq v4 Ultra Low Input. Study-level points and caveats: Among primary-vaccination clones, most reappeared after the booster, at just under 98% for CD4 and 88% for CD8. The CD4 and CD8 compartments had a small share of their clonotypes in common. Abundant clonotypes from the bulk population could have been carried over as contaminants into FACS-sorted repertoires.

Via MiXCR, TCRdb re-called the 5' RACE reads, giving one row per CDR3 protein. The top ten clones hold less than 25% of a sample with about 340,000 distinct CDR3 sequences, 3% to 4.5% of them seen once. Germline V gives CDR1 SGHVS, CDR2 FQNEAQ. Trimming shortened V by 2 bases and J by 5 bases, and 4 bases separated the two germline ends. This CDR3 contains 12 residues. This clonotype was seen more than once but under ten times. Its antigen remains unidentified. The specimen comprised PBMCs, sampled 5 days after the yellow fever booster vaccination. This receptor was identified in a man between 18 and 29 years old who received the YFV17D yellow fever vaccine. This rearrangement joins TRBV7-8 to TRBJ2-4; D ambiguous. CDR3 loop: CASSLNENIQYF. As DNA, the CDR3 is TGTGCCAGCAGCTTAAACGAAAACATTCAGTACTTC. The full variable domain, in which reference TRBV7-8 and TRBJ2-4 provide the parts outside the CDR3, is GAGVSQSPRYKVAKRGQDVALRCDPISGHVSLFWYQQALGQGPEFLTYFQNEAQLDKSGLPSDRFFAERPEGSVSTLKIQRTQQEDSAVYLCASSLNENIQYFGAGTRLSVL.